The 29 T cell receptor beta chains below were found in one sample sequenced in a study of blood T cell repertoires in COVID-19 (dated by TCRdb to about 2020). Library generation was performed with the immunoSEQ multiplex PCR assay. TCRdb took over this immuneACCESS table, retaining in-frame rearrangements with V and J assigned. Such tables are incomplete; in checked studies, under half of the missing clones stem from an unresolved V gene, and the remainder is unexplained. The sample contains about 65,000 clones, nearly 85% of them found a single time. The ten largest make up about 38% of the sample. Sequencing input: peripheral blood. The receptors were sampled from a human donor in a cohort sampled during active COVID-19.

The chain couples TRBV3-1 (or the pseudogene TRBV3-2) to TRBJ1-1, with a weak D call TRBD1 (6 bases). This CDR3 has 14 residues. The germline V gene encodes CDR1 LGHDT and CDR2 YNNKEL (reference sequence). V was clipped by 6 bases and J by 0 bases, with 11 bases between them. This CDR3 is CASRSGHMNTEAFF. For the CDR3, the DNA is TGTGCCAGCAGGTCGGGACATATGAACACTGAAGCTTTCTTT.

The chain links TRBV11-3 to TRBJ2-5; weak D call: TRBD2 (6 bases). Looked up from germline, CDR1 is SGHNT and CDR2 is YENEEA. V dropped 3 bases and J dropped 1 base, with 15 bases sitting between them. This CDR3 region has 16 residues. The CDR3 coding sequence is TGTGCCAGCAGCTTCACCCCCTCCGGGGGCCAAGAGACCCAGTACTTC. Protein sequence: CASSFTPSGGQETQYF.

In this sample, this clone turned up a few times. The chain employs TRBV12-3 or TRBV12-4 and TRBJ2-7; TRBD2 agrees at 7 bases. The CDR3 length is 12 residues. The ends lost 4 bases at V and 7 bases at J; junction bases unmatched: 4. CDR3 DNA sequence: TGTGCCAGCAGTTGGGCGGGGGAGGAGCAGTACTTC. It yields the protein CASSWAGEEQYF.

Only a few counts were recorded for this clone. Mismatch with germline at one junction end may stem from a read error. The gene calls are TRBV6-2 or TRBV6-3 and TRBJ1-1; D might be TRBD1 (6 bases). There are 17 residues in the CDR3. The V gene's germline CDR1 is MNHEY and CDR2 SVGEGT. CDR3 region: CASSDSIGQSLNTEAFF. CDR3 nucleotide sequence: TGTGCCAGCAGTGACTCCATCGGACAGTCCTTGAACACTGAAGCTTTCTTT.

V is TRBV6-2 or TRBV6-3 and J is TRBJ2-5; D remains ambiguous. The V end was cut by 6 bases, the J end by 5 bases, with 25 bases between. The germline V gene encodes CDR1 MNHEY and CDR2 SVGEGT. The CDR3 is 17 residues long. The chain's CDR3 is CASSPALYDPRKETQYF. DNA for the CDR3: TGTGCCAGCAGCCCCGCCCTCTATGACCCGCGGAAGGAGACCCAGTACTTC.

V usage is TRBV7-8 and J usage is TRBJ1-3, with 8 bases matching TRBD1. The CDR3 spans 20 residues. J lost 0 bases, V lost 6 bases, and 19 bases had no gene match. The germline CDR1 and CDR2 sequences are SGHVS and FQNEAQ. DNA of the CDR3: TGTGCCAGCAGAGCCCCCCGGGGACAGGCCCAGGGCACCTCTGGAAACACCATATATTTT. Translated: CASRAPRGQAQGTSGNTIYF.

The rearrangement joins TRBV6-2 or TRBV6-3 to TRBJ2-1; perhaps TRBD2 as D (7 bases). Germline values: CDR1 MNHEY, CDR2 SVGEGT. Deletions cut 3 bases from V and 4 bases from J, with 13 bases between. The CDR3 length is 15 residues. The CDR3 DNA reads TGTGCCAGCAGTTATGGGGGGGCGGGGTACAATGAGCAGTTCTTC. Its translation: CASSYGGAGYNEQFF.

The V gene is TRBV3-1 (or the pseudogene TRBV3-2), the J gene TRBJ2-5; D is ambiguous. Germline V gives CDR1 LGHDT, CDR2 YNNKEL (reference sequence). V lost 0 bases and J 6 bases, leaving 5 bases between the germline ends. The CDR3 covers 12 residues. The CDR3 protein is CASSQDEKTQYF. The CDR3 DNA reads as TGTGCCAGCAGCCAAGATGAGAAGACCCAGTACTTC.

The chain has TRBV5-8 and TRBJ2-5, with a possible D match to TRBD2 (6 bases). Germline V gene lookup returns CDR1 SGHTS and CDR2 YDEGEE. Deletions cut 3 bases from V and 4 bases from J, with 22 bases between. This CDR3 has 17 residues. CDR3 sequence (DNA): TGTGCCAGCAGCTGGCGGCGGGGTCTAACGACGGGAGAGACCCAGTACTTC. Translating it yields CASSWRRGLTTGETQYF.

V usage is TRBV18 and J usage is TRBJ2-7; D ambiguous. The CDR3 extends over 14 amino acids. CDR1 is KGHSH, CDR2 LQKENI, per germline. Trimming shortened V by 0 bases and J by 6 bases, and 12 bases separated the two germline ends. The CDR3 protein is CASSPPNNNGEQYF. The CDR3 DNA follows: TGTGCCAGCTCACCACCGAATAATAACGGCGAGCAGTACTTC.

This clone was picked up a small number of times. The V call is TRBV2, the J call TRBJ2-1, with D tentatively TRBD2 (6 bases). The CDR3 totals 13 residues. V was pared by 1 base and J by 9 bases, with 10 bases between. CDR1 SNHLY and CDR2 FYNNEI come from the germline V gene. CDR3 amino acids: CASSEGGLSEQFF. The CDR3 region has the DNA TGTGCCAGCAGTGAAGGGGGACTGAGTGAGCAGTTCTTC.

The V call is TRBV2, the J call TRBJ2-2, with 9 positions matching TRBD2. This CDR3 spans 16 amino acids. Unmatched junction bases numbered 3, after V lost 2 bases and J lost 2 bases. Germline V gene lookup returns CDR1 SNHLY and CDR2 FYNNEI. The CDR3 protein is CASSEMLAGNTGELFF. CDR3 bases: TGTGCCAGCAGTGAAATGCTAGCGGGAAACACCGGGGAGCTGTTTTTT.

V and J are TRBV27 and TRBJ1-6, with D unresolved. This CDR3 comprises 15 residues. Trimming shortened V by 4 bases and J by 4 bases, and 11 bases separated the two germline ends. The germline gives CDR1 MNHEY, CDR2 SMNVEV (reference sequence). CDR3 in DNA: TGTGCCAGCAGTTCCGGGATACCTTATAATTCACCCCTCCACTTT. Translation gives CASSSGIPYNSPLHF.

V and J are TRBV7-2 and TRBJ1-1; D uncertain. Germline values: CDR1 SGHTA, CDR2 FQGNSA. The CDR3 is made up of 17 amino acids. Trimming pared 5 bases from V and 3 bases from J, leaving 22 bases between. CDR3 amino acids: CASSPIGKGRQDTEAFF. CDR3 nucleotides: TGTGCCAGCAGCCCCATCGGGAAGGGCCGCCAAGACACTGAAGCTTTCTTT.

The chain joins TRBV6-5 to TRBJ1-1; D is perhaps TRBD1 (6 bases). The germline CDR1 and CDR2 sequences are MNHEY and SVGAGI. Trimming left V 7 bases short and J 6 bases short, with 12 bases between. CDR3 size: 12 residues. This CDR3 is CASTGTPAEAFF. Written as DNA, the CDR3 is TGTGCCAGCACCGGGACACCCGCTGAAGCTTTCTTT.

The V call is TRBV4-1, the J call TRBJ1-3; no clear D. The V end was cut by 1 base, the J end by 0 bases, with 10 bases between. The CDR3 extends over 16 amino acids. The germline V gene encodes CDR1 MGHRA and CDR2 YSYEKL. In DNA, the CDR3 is TGCGCCAGCAGCCAAGGCCCAGTCCTCTCTGGAAACACCATATATTTT. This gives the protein CASSQGPVLSGNTIYF.

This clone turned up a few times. CDR3 loop: CASSLLLAATDTQYF. CDR3 nucleotides: TGTGCCAGCAGCTTGCTACTAGCGGCCACAGATACGCAGTATTTT. The rearrangement uses TRBV5-5 and TRBJ2-3, with 8 positions matching TRBD2. CDR1 and CDR2 (germline): SGHKS, YYEKEE (reference sequence). The CDR3 runs 15 residues. Trimming removed 1 base from V and 2 bases from J; junction bases left unmatched: 3.

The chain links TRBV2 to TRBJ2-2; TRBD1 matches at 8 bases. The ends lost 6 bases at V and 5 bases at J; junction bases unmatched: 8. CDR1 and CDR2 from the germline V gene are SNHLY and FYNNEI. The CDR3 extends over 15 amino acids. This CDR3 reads CASSVQGAGTGELFF. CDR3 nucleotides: TGTGCCAGCAGCGTCCAGGGGGCGGGAACCGGGGAGCTGTTTTTT.

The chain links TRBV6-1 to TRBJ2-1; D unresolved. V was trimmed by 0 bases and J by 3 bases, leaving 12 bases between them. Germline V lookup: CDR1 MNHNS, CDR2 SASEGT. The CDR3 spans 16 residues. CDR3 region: CASSEALRGNYNEQFF. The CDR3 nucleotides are TGTGCCAGCAGTGAAGCCCTGCGCGGAAACTACAATGAGCAGTTCTTC.

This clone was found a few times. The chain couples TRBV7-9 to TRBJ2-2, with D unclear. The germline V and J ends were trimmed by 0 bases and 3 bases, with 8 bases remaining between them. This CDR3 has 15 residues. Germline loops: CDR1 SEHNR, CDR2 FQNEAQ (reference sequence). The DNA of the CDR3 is TGTGCCAGCAGCTTAGCGCGTCCCTACACCGGGGAGCTGTTTTTT. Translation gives CASSLARPYTGELFF.

CDR3 nucleotide sequence: TGCGCCAGCAGCCAAGATCTAGACTTCTCCTACGAGCAGTACTTC. Translating it yields CASSQDLDFSYEQYF. V gene TRBV4-1 combines with J gene TRBJ2-7; the D is unclear. The CDR3 has 15 residues. The V end lost 0 bases, the J end lost 0 bases, and 9 bases lay between the germline ends. Germline CDR1 and CDR2: MGHRA and YSYEKL.

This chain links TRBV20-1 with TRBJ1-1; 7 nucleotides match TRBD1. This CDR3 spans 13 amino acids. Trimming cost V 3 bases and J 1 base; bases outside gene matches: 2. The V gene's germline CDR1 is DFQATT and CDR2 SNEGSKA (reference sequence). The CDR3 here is CSASSGGNTEAFF. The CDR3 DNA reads TGCAGTGCTAGTTCAGGGGGGAACACTGAAGCTTTCTTT.

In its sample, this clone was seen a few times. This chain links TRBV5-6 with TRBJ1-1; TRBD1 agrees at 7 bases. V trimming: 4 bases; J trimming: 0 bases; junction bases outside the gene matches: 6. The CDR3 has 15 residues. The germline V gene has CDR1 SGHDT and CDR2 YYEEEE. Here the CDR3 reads CASSLHRGMNTEAFF. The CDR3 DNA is TGTGCCAGCAGCCTACACAGGGGAATGAACACTGAAGCTTTCTTT. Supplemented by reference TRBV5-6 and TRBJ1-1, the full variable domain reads DAGVTQSPTHLIKTRGQQVTLRCSPKSGHDTVSWYQQALGQGPQFIFQYYEEEERQRGNFPDRFSGHQFPNYSSELNVNALLLGDSALYLCASSLHRGMNTEAFFGQGTRLTVV.

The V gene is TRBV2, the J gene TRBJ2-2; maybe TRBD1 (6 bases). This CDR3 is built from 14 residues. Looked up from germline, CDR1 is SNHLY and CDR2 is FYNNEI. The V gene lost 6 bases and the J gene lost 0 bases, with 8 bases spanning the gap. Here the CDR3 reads CASRGTTNTGELFF. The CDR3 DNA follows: TGTGCCAGCAGGGGGACAACGAACACCGGGGAGCTGTTTTTT.

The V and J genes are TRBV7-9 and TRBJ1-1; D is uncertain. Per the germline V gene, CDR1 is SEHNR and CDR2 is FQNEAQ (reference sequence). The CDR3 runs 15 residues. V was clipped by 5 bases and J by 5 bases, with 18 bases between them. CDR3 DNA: TGTGCCAGCAGCCAGACATCGGGAACGCGGACTGAAGCTTTCTTT. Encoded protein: CASSQTSGTRTEAFF.

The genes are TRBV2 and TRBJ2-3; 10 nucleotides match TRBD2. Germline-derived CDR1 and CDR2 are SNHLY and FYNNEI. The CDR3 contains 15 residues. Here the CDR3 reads CATGLAASLTDTQYF. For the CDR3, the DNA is TGTGCTACCGGACTAGCGGCCTCCCTCACAGATACGCAGTATTTT.

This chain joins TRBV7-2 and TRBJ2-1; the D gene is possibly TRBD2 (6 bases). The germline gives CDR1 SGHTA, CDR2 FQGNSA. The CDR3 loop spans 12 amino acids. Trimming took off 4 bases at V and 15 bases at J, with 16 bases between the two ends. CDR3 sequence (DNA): TGTGCCAGCAGCTCCGGGGACTTCCCCCCGTTCTTC. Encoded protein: CASSSGDFPPFF. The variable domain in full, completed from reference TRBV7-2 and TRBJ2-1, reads GAGVSQSPSNKVTEKGKDVELRCDPISGHTALYWYRQSLGQGLEFLIYFQGNSAPDKSGLPSDRFSAERTGGSVSTLTIQRTQQEDSAVYLCASSSGDFPPFFGPGTRLTVL.

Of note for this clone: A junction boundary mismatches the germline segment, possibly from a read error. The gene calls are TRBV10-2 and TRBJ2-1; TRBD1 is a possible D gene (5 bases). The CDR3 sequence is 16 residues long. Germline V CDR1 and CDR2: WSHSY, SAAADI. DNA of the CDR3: TGCGCCAGCACACCGCGACAGACGGGCTCCAACAATGAGCAGTTCTTC. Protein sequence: CASTPRQTGSNNEQFF.

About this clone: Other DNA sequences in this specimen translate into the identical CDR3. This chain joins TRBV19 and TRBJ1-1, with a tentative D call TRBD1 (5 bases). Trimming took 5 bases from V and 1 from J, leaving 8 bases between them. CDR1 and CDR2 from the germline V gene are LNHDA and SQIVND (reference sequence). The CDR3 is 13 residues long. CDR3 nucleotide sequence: TGTGCCAGTAGTTTCGACAGGAACACTGAAGCTTTCTTT. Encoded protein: CASSFDRNTEAFF.